Included here is one T cell receptor (beta chain) sequence, with context. Its matching antigen is unknown. One junction end does not reproduce the germline sequence, and a read error may be involved. Libraries were prepared by immunoSEQ multiplex PCR; TCRdb keeps only in-frame clonotypes and omits some of them. The sample includes about 13,000 clones, approximately 80% seen only once; the top ten take around 24%. Samples of blood were obtained at baseline, on cycle 4 day 1, and on cycle 7 day 1. These data originate in a study of OX40 agonist ivuxolimab in advanced cancers. Overall study findings and caveats: Clonal expansion in partial responders at 0.1-3.0 mg/kg ranked among the lowest. Clonal expansion was seen in CD4+ and CD8+ blood T cells by week 6 at 0.1 to 3.0 mg/kg.

Germline CDR1 SSHAT, CDR2 FNYEAQ (reference sequence). This CDR3 has 14 amino acids. This TCR derives from an adult with an advanced solid tumor such as melanoma, head and neck, liver or kidney cancer. Material: CD4+ or CD8+ T cells sorted from blood, obtained in a trial of the OX40 agonist ivuxolimab. The chain is built from TRBV7-7 and TRBJ2-1, with TRBD2 matching 7 bases. In DNA form, the CDR3 reads TGTGCTAGCAGCTTAGCGACTAGCCACAATGAGCAGTTCTTC. This codes for CASSLATSHNEQFF. Full variable domain (outside the CDR3, taken from reference TRBV7-7 and TRBJ2-1): GAGVSQSPRYKVTKRGQDVTLRCDPISSHATLYWYQQALGQGPEFLTYFNYEAQPDKSGLPSDRFSAERPEGSISTLTIQRTEQRDSAMYRCASSLATSHNEQFFGPGTRLTVL.